Listed here is a single T cell receptor (beta chain). As yet, its antigen is unknown. The sample comes from a study of shared clonotypes between healthy human individuals. Study conclusions and caveats: Naive CD4 clonotype sharing across several donors was around 5.5%.

It was at deep level that the assay was run. TCRdb's copy holds only in-frame clones and misses some; the assay was immunoSEQ multiplex PCR. The sample shows around 1.1 million clones, approximately 80% of them seen only once. The CDR3 is 20 residues long. J gave up 0 bases and V 5 bases, and 18 bases lay outside the gene matches. Germline lookup yields CDR1 SGHVS and CDR2 FQNEAQ. The chain carries TRBV7-8 and TRBJ2-2, with 7 nucleotides matching TRBD2. The specimen sequenced was memory CD4+ T cells from PBMCs. Subset given: CD45RA-negative fraction. The source of this sequence is a man in his late teens or twenties in good health. Some clones in this sample may be carry-over from other donors' samples. CDR3 residues: CASSPSGELLPFANTGELFF. The CDR3 DNA follows: TGTGCCAGCAGCCCTAGCGGAGAGTTACTCCCGTTCGCGAACACCGGGGAGCTGTTTTTT.